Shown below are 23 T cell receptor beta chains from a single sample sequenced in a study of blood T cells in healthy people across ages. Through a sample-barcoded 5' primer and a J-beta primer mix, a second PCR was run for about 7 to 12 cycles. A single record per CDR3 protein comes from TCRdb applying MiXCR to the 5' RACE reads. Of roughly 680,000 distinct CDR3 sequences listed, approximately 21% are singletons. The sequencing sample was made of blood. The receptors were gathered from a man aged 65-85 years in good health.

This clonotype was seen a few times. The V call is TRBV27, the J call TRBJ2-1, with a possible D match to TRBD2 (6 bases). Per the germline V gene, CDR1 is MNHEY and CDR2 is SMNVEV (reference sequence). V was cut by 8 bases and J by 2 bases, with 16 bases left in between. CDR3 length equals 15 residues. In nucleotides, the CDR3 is TGTGCCAGCTCGAAAGCGGGCTCAACCTACAATGAGCAGTTCTTC. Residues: CASSKAGSTYNEQFF.

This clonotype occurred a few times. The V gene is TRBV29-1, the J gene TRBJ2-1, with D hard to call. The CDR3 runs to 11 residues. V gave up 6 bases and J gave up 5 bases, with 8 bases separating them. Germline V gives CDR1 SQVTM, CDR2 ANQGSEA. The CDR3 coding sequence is TGCAGCGTGGCAACCCACAATGAGCAGTTCTTC. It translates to CSVATHNEQFF.

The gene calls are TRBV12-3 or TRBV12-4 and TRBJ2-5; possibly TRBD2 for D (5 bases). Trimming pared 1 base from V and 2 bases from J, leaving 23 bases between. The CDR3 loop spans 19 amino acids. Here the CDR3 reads CASSLVSLLGPRKQETQYF. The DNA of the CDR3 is TGTGCCAGCAGTTTAGTTTCGCTACTAGGTCCTAGAAAACAAGAGACCCAGTACTTC.

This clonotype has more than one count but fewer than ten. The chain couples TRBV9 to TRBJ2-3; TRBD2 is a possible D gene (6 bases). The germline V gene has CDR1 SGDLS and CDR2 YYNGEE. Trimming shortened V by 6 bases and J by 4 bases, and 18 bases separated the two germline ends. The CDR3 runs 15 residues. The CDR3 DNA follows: TGTGCCAGCACAATAAGTTCGGGAGTCGCAGATACGCAGTATTTT. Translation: CASTISSGVADTQYF.

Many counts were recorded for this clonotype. CDR3 DNA sequence: TGTGCCAGCAGTTCCAAGGTCTATGGCTACACCTTC. It encodes CASSSKVYGYTF. The chain recombines TRBV6-5 with TRBJ1-2; D is undetermined. The CDR3 contains 12 residues. Germline V lookup: CDR1 MNHEY, CDR2 SVGAGI. Trimming cost V 4 bases and J 4 bases, with 7 bases left between them.

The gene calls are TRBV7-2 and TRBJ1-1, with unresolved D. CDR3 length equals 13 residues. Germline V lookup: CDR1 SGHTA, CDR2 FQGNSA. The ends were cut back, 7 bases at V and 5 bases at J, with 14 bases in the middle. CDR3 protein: CASTRHGRTEAFF. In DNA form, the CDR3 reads TGTGCCAGCACCCGTCACGGGAGGACTGAAGCTTTCTTT.

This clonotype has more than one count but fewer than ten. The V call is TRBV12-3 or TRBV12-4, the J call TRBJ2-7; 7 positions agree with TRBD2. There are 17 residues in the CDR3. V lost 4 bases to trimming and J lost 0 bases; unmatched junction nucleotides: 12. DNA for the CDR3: TGTGCCAGCAGTTCCATGACTAGCAGGAAGAACTCCTACGAGCAGTACTTC. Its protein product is CASSSMTSRKNSYEQYF.

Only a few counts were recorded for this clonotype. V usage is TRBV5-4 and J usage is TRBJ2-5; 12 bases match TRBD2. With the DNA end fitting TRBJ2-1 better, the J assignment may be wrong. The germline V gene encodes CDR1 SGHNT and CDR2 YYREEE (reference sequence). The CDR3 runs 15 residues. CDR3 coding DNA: TGTGCCAGCAGCCGGATGACTAGCGGGAGCGGTGAGCAGTTCTTC. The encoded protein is CASSRMTSGSGEQFF.

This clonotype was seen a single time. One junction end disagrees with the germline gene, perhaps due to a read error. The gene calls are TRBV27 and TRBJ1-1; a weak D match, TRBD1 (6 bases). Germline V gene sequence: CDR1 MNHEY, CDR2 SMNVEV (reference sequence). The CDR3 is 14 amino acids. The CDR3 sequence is CASSRDIGNTEASF. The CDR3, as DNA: TGTGCCAGCAGCCGGGACATCGGGAACACTGAAGCTTCCTTT.

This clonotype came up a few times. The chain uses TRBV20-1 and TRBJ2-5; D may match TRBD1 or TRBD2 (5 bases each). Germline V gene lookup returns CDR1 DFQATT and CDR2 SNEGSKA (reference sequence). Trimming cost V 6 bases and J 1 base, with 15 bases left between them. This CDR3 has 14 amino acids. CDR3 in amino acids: CSARDRASQETQYF. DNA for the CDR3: TGCAGTGCCCGGGACCGCGCCTCCCAAGAGACCCAGTACTTC.

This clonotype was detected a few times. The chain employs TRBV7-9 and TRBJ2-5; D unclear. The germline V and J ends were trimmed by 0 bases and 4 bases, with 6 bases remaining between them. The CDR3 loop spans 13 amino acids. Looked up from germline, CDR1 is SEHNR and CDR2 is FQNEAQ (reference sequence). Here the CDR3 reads CASSLAGLETQYF. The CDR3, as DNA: TGTGCCAGCAGCTTAGCCGGGCTAGAGACCCAGTACTTC.

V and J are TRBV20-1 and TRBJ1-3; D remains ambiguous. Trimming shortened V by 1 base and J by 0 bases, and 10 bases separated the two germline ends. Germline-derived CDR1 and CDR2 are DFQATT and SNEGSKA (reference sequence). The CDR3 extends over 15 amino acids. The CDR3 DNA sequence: TGCAGTGCTAGAGCGGGCAGGAACTCTGGAAACACCATATATTTT. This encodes CSARAGRNSGNTIYF.

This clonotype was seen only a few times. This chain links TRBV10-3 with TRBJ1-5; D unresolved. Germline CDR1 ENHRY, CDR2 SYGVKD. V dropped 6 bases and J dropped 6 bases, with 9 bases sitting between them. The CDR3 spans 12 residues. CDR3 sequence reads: CAIRREGQPQHF. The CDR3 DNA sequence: TGTGCCATCAGGAGAGAAGGTCAGCCCCAGCATTTT.

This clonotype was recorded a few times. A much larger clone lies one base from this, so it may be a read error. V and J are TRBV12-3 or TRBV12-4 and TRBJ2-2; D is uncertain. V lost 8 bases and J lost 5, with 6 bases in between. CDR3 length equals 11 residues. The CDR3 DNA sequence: TGTGCCAGCGGCTCGACCGGGGAGCTGTTTTTT. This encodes CASGSTGELFF.

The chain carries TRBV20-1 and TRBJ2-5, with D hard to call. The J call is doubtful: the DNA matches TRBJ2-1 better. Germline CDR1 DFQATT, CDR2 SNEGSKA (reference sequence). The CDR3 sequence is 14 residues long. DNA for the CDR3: TGCAGTGCCCCCGGGCCGTCTCCGTTTAATGAGCAGTTCTTC. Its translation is CSAPGPSPFNEQFF.

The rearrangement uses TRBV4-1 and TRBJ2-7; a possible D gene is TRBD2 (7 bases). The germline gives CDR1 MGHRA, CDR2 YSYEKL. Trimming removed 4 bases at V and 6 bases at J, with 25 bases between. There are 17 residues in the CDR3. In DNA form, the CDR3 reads TGCGCCAGCAGCCTCTATCTAAAAGGGGGGGAAAGGATCGAGCAGTACTTC. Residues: CASSLYLKGGERIEQYF.

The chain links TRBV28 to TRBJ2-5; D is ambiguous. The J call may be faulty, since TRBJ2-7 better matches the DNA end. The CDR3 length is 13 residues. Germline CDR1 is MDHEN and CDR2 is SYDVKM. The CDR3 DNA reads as TGTGCCAGCAACGCCCTCGCAATCTACGAGCAGTACTTC. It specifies CASNALAIYEQYF.

The CDR3 DNA sequence: TGTGCCAGCAGCCATGGTTGGACAACGCAAGAGACCCAGTACTTC. It codes for CASSHGWTTQETQYF. This chain uses TRBV3-1 with TRBJ2-5, with a possible D match to TRBD1 (5 bases). V was trimmed by 3 bases and J by 2 bases, leaving 13 bases between them. The CDR3 is 15 amino acids. The germline gives CDR1 LGHDT, CDR2 YNNKEL (reference sequence).

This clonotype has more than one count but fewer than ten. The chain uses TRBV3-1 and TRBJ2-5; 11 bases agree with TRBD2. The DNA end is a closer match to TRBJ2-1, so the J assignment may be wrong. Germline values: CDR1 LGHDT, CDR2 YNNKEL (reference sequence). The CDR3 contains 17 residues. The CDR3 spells CASSQDKGLAAYNEQFF. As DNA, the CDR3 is TGTGCCAGCAGCCAAGATAAGGGACTAGCGGCCTACAATGAGCAGTTCTTC.

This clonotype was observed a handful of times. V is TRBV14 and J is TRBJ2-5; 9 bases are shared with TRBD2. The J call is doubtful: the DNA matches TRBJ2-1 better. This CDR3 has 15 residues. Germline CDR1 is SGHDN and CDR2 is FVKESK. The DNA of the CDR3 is TGTGCCAGCAGCCCCCGTGGAGTAGCGGGAGAAGAGCAGTTCTTC. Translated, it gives CASSPRGVAGEEQFF.

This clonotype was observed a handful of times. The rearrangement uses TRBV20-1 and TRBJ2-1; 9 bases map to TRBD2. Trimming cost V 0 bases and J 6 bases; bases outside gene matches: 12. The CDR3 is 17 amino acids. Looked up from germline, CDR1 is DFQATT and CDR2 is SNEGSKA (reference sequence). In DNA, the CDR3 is TGCAGTGCTAGAGACCCCGTGGTAGCGGGAGTGTCCAATGAGCAGTTCTTC. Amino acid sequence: CSARDPVVAGVSNEQFF.

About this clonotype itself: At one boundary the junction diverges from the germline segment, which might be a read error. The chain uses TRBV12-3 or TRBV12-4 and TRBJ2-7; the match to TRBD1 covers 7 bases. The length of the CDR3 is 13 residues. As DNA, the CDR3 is TGTGCCAGCAGTTCGACGGACAGGACGGTTCGGGACTTC. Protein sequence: CASSSTDRTVRDF.

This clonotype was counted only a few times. In nucleotides, the CDR3 is TGTGCCAGCAGTGAGTTGGGCTATGGCTACACCTTC. It yields the protein CASSELGYGYTF. This sequence joins TRBV6-1 and TRBJ1-2, with D uncertain. V dropped 3 bases and J dropped 4 bases, with 6 bases sitting between them. The length of the CDR3 is 12 residues. Germline CDR1 reads MNHNS; CDR2 reads SASEGT.